The 22 T cell receptor beta chains below were found in one sample sequenced in a study of blood T cells in healthy people across ages. The use of a sample-barcoded 5' primer and a J-beta primer mix characterized a second PCR of roughly 7 to 12 cycles. One entry per CDR3 protein, called by TCRdb with MiXCR from the 5' RACE reads. The sample holds approximately 1,700,000 distinct CDR3 sequences; 39% are singletons and the top ten take about 21%. Material: blood. The source is a human donor in good health.

The chain combines TRBV21-1 with TRBJ1-4. TRBV21-1 counts as a pseudogene. This CDR3 spans 16 amino acids. The CDR3 bases are TGTGCCAGCAGCAAAAGAGTAGGAGTTTATGGGGAAAAACTGTTTTTT. Its protein product is CASSKRVGVYGEKLFF.

The chain is built from TRBV29-1 and TRBJ2-6; tentatively, D is TRBD1 (6 bases). The CDR3 length is 14 residues. Germline-derived CDR1 and CDR2 are SQVTM and ANQGSEA. V gave up 3 bases and J gave up 4 bases, with 10 bases separating them. In nucleotides, the CDR3 is TGCAGCGTTGATGCAGGGGTAGGGGCCAACGTCCTGACTTTC. Translation: CSVDAGVGANVLTF.

The table lists this clonotype with many counts. The CDR3 spells CASSDPGLAKNIQYF. DNA for the CDR3: TGTGCCAGCAGTGATCCGGGCCTAGCCAAAAACATTCAGTACTTC. The chain carries TRBV12-3 or TRBV12-4 and TRBJ2-4; D unclear. V lost 5 bases, J lost 0 bases, and 11 bases lay in between. This CDR3 comprises 15 residues.

The chain carries TRBV7-2 and TRBJ2-1; 8 bases agree with TRBD2. The germline V gene has CDR1 SGHTA and CDR2 FQGNSA. Trimming at V came to 0 bases and at J to 10 bases, leaving 5 bases not matched to a gene. CDR3 length equals 14 residues. The CDR3 coding sequence is TGTGCCAGCAGCTTAGCCGGGACTAGGGGGGAGCAGTTCTTC. Its protein is CASSLAGTRGEQFF.

The rearrangement joins TRBV5-1 to TRBJ2-4; the D is unclear. Per the germline V gene, CDR1 is SGHRS and CDR2 is YFSETQ. This CDR3 is 18 amino acids long. Deletions cut 1 base from V and 2 bases from J, with 19 bases between. DNA for the CDR3: TGCGCCAGCAGCTTGAGTTACTACCCCAAAAAGACCAAAAACATTCAGTACTTC. This encodes CASSLSYYPKKTKNIQYF.

The rearrangement joins TRBV11-2 to TRBJ1-1; D might be TRBD1 (5 bases). Germline CDR1 and CDR2: SGHAT and FQNNGV. The length of the CDR3 is 17 residues. Trimming left V 5 bases short and J 1 base short, with 20 bases between. DNA for the CDR3: TGTGCCAGCAGCCCCTTATTGGGGCAGGTGGCGAACACTGAAGCTTTCTTT. This sequence encodes CASSPLLGQVANTEAFF. Using reference TRBV11-2 and TRBJ1-1 for the parts outside the CDR3, the full variable domain is EAGVAQSPRYKIIEKRQSVAFWCNPISGHATLYWYQQILGQGPKLLIQFQNNGVVDDSQLPKDRFSAERLKGVDSTLKIQPAKLEDSAVYLCASSPLLGQVANTEAFFGQGTRLTVV.

This chain joins TRBV13 and TRBJ2-3; TRBD1 matches at 8 bases. V shed 5 bases and J 2 bases; nucleotides not matched to a gene: 9. Per the germline V gene, CDR1 is PRHDT and CDR2 is FYEKMQ (reference sequence). This CDR3 region has 16 residues. CDR3 nucleotide sequence: TGTGCCAGCAGCGGACGGACAGGGAGCCACACAGATACGCAGTATTTT. Its protein is CASSGRTGSHTDTQYF.

This clonotype has just a few counts. DNA for the CDR3: TGTGCCACCCAGGGGGCGTCACGTAATGAGCAGTTCTTC. Translating gives CATQGASRNEQFF. The chain employs TRBV2 and TRBJ2-1, with 8 bases lining up with TRBD1. Germline V gene data show CDR1 as SNHLY and CDR2 as FYNNEI. Unmatched junction bases numbered 9, after V lost 10 bases and J lost 7 bases. This CDR3 comprises 13 residues.

This clonotype was picked up a small number of times. This chain connects TRBV7-2 to TRBJ2-3, with D perhaps assigned TRBD1 or TRBD2 (6 bases each). The CDR3 is made up of 17 amino acids. From germline, CDR1 is SGHTA and CDR2 FQGNSA. V dropped 1 base and J dropped 1 base, with 15 bases sitting between them. DNA of the CDR3: TGTGCCAGCAGCTTAGTTGGGGACTCAGGGGGCACAGATACGCAGTATTTT. Its translation: CASSLVGDSGGTDTQYF.

The J gene is TRBJ1-1, the V gene TRBV12-5; no clear D gene. The CDR3 has 12 amino acids. Looked up from germline, CDR1 is LGHNT and CDR2 is FRNRAP. Trimming took 7 bases from V and 8 from J, leaving 14 bases between them. The CDR3 is CASALLWKEAFF. As DNA, the CDR3 is TGTGCTAGTGCCTTACTATGGAAAGAAGCTTTCTTT.

The chain combines TRBV14 with TRBJ1-1, with D unresolved. CDR3 size: 17 residues. Deletions cut 0 bases from V and 2 bases from J, with 16 bases between. Looked up from germline, CDR1 is SGHDN and CDR2 is FVKESK. The CDR3 DNA follows: TGTGCCAGCAGCCAAGACCGGCGGGTAAAACTCAACACTGAAGCTTTCTTT. Translation gives CASSQDRRVKLNTEAFF.

This clonotype appeared a few times. For the CDR3, the DNA is TGCGCCAGCAGCTTTCGGGGAGGTAATCTGAGCTACACCTTC. Translation gives CASSFRGGNLSYTF. The genes are TRBV5-1 and TRBJ1-2; D is ambiguous. The CDR3 length is 14 residues. Germline V gene data show CDR1 as SGHRS and CDR2 as YFSETQ. V was trimmed by 2 bases and J by 9 bases, leaving 17 bases between them.

The J gene is TRBJ1-1, the V gene TRBV11-2; perhaps TRBD1 as D (5 bases). CDR1 and CDR2 (germline): SGHAT, FQNNGV. Trimming removed 5 bases from V and 1 base from J, with 17 bases in between. This CDR3 is 16 amino acids long. The CDR3 sequence: CASSPTGRIANTEAFF. CDR3 nucleotides: TGTGCCAGCAGCCCAACAGGCCGGATTGCGAACACTGAAGCTTTCTTT.

This clonotype showed up just a few times. The rearrangement links TRBV7-9 to TRBJ2-1, with 7 nucleotides matching TRBD2. Germline assignment: CDR1 SEHNR and CDR2 FQNEAQ (reference sequence). The CDR3 is 17 amino acids. V gave up 5 bases and J gave up 3 bases; unmatched junction bases: 13. The CDR3 loop reads CASSPRLAALRYNEQFF. As DNA, the CDR3 is TGTGCCAGCAGCCCGCGGCTAGCGGCGTTACGCTACAATGAGCAGTTCTTC.

This clonotype was counted only a few times. The rearrangement links TRBV20-1 to TRBJ2-2, with D possibly matching TRBD1 (6 bases). This CDR3 has 13 amino acids. V was trimmed by 6 bases and J by 1 base, leaving 9 bases between them. Germline V CDR1 and CDR2: DFQATT, SNEGSKA (reference sequence). CDR3 nucleotides: TGCAGTGCAACAGGGTTGAACACCGGGGAGCTGTTTTTT. Its protein is CSATGLNTGELFF.

The chain has TRBV9 and TRBJ2-1; 7 bases align to TRBD2. The germline gives CDR1 SGDLS, CDR2 YYNGEE. The CDR3 length is 17 residues. V lost 0 bases, J lost 0 bases, and 6 bases stayed unmatched. In DNA, the CDR3 is TGTGCCAGCAGCGTAGGACTAGCCGTTAGCTCCTACAATGAGCAGTTCTTC. Encoded protein: CASSVGLAVSSYNEQFF.

At least ten counts were recorded for this clonotype. The chain recombines TRBV29-1 with TRBJ2-5; D ambiguous. Trimming removed 1 base at V and 5 bases at J, with 8 bases between. CDR1 and CDR2 from the germline V gene are SQVTM and ANQGSEA. The CDR3 sequence is 12 residues long. In nucleotides, the CDR3 is TGCAGCGTTGAAGGGGTGGGGGAGACCCAGTACTTC. Its translation is CSVEGVGETQYF.

This clonotype turned up a few times. This chain links TRBV5-5 with TRBJ2-3; D is ambiguous. This CDR3 is 13 amino acids long. Germline-derived CDR1 and CDR2 are SGHKS and YYEKEE (reference sequence). V was pared by 1 base and J by 2 bases, with 5 bases between. The CDR3 here is CASSLPTTDTQYF. DNA of the CDR3: TGTGCCAGCAGCTTGCCGACCACAGATACGCAGTATTTT.

The rearrangement links TRBV6-5 to TRBJ2-5; 9 bases line up with TRBD1. Germline trimming cut 5 bases from V and 7 bases from J; bases unmatched to any gene: 11. Germline assignment: CDR1 MNHEY and CDR2 SVGAGI. The CDR3 sequence is 15 residues long. The CDR3 loop reads CASSTGTGRGGTQYF. CDR3 nucleotides: TGTGCCAGCAGTACAGGGACAGGGCGAGGTGGGACCCAGTACTTC.

The V and J genes are TRBV20-1 and TRBJ1-6; 8 bases are a match to TRBD1. This CDR3 comprises 15 residues. Germline V CDR1 and CDR2: DFQATT, SNEGSKA (reference sequence). The trim removed 6 bases at V and 0 bases at J, leaving 4 bases unmatched. In nucleotides, the CDR3 is TGCAGTGCATTAGGGACAGGCTCCTATAATTCACCCCTCCACTTT. Translating it yields CSALGTGSYNSPLHF.

This rearrangement joins TRBV14 to TRBJ2-5; TRBD2 agrees at 13 bases. The CDR3 is 16 residues long. Per germline, CDR1 SGHDN and CDR2 FVKESK. The ends lost 3 bases at V and 4 bases at J; junction bases unmatched: 5. CDR3 bases: TGTGCCAGCAGCCATGGACTAGCGGGAGAGGTAGAGACCCAGTACTTC. Residues: CASSHGLAGEVETQYF.

This chain joins TRBV6-1 and TRBJ2-7; D is unclear. Trimming took off 2 bases at V and 2 bases at J, with 13 bases between the two ends. The CDR3 has 15 residues. Germline CDR1 and CDR2: MNHNS and SASEGT. Here the CDR3 reads CASSESTQNTYEQYF. The CDR3 DNA reads as TGTGCCAGCAGTGAATCTACCCAGAATACCTACGAGCAGTACTTC.